These T cell receptor beta chains were read from a single sample in a study of Graves' ophthalmopathy and Graves' hyperthyroidism. TCRdb reanalysed the multiplex PCR reads using MiXCR and keeps one entry per CDR3 protein. The profile covers around 1,000,000 distinct CDR3 sequences, with 35% to 40% appearing a single time and more than 9.5% taken by the ten largest. What was sequenced was peripheral blood or thyroid tissue (not recorded which). The receptors originated from an adult man with Graves' hyperthyroidism. CDR3s include the opening cysteine and the closing phenylalanine or tryptophan. The D gene is left open where the match is weak. Expanded clones are given a class, and other clones once, few, many or no size at all.

cdr3_aa	cdr3_nt	v_call	j_call	d_call	clone_size
CAWSVPGGANTGELFF	TGTGCCTGGAGTGTACCGGGGGGCGCGAACACCGGGGAGCTGTTTTTT	TRBV11-2	TRBJ2-2	.	.
CSVGVETQYF	TGCAGTGTTGGGGTGGAGACCCAGTACTTC	TRBV20-1	TRBJ2-5	.	many
CASSQGEHEQYF	TGCGCCAGCAGCCAAGGGGAGCACGAGCAGTACTTC	TRBV4-1	TRBJ2-7	.	many
CASSISTGRLQYF	TGTGCCAGCAGTATATCGACAGGGAGATTGCAGTACTTC	TRBV12-3/TRBV12-4	TRBJ2-7	TRBD1	.
CVSSFNSPLHF	TGTGTCAGCAGCTTTAATTCACCCCTCCACTTT	TRBV7-2	TRBJ1-6	.	.
CASSQHGGGAYEQYF	TGTGCCAGCAGCCAGCACGGGGGGGGAGCCTACGAGCAGTACTTC	TRBV5-5	TRBJ2-7	TRBD2	many
CASSLQGFDEQYF	TGTGCCAGCAGCTTGCAGGGTTTCGACGAGCAGTACTTC	TRBV7-9	TRBJ2-7	.	many
CASSTPTEYQETQYF	TGTGCCAGCAGTACCCCGACAGAGTACCAAGAGACCCAGTACTTC	TRBV28	TRBJ2-5	.	few
CAISELEGGEQYF	TGTGCCATCAGTGAGTTGGAGGGGGGCGAGCAGTACTTC	TRBV10-3	TRBJ2-7	.	few
CDVTVHNYGYTF	TGTGACGTGACAGTCCATAACTATGGCTACACCTTC	TRBV19	TRBJ1-2	.	many
CASSLIDGTGAEQYF	TGTGCCAGCAGCTTAATCGACGGGACAGGGGCCGAGCAGTACTTC	TRBV7-6	TRBJ2-7	TRBD1	many
CASSPFYGEAFF	TGTGCCAGCAGCCCCTTTTATGGTGAAGCTTTCTTT	TRBV7-9	TRBJ1-1	.	many
CSVEVGGLSYEQYF	TGCAGCGTTGAAGTAGGCGGCTTATCCTACGAGCAGTACTTC	TRBV29-1	TRBJ2-7	.	many
CSARDFDSITAGANVLTF	TGCAGTGCTAGAGATTTCGACTCTATTACCGCTGGGGCCAACGTCCTGACTTTC	TRBV20-1	TRBJ2-6	.	few
CSAQDMMGQPQHF	TGCAGTGCTCAAGACATGATGGGTCAGCCCCAGCATTTT	TRBV20-1	TRBJ1-5	.	many
CASSLDSGGPQHF	TGCGCCAGCAGCTTGGATTCGGGCGGGCCCCAGCATTTT	TRBV5-1	TRBJ1-5	.	many
CASSVGTGEQFF	TGTGCCAGCAGCGTTGGCACCGGGGAGCAGTTTTTT	TRBV9	TRBJ2-2	.	once
CARVGETQYF	TGTGCCAGGGTTGGAGAGACCCAGTACTTC	TRBV2	TRBJ2-5	.	.
CASSDRGQANFQPQHF	TGTGCCAGCAGTGATCGGGGACAGGCTAATTTTCAGCCCCAGCATTTT	TRBV2	TRBJ1-5	TRBD1	once
CASSPNVKDRVIQETQYF	TGTGCCAGCAGCCCAAACGTCAAGGACAGGGTGATCCAAGAGACCCAGTACTTC	TRBV7-8	TRBJ2-5	TRBD1	many
CASSQPPSGRGTDTQYF	TGTGCCAGCAGCCAACCGCCTAGCGGACGGGGCACAGATACGCAGTATTTT	TRBV7-2	TRBJ2-3	TRBD2	.
CGVYGQNYYEQYF	TGCGGCGTTTATGGACAGAACTACTACGAGCAGTACTTC	TRBV29-1	TRBJ2-7	.	.
CATSDLTANQPQHF	TGTGCCACCAGTGACCTGACAGCCAATCAGCCCCAGCATTTT	TRBV24-1	TRBJ1-5	.	many
CASSVDYLQETQYF	TGTGCCAGCAGTGTGGACTATCTTCAAGAGACCCAGTACTTC	TRBV7-3	TRBJ2-5	.	.
CASSQDIPLARGGTNEKLFF	TGTGCCAGCAGCCAAGATATCCCCCTGGCCAGGGGTGGCACTAATGAAAAACTGTTTTTT	TRBV7-9	TRBJ1-4	.	.
CASSLVTDTEAFF	TGTGCCAGCAGCTTAGTTACAGACACTGAAGCTTTCTTT	TRBV7-8	TRBJ1-1	.	few
CSVSTGHGYTF	TGCAGCGTTTCTACAGGGCATGGCTACACCTTC	TRBV29-1	TRBJ1-2	.	many
CAILKDKNTGELFF	TGTGCCATCCTAAAGGACAAAAACACCGGGGAGCTGTTTTTT	TRBV10-3	TRBJ2-2	.	many
CATSTAGTQFTF	TGTGCCACCAGTACAGCCGGGACCCAGTTTACCTTC	TRBV24-1	TRBJ1-2	.	many
CSAGDRGASYEQYF	TGCAGTGCGGGGGACAGGGGGGCCTCCTACGAGCAGTACTTC	TRBV20-1	TRBJ2-7	TRBD1	.
CATSDGTVDYNEQFF	TGTGCCACCAGTGACGGGACAGTTGACTACAATGAGCAGTTCTTC	TRBV24-1	TRBJ2-1	TRBD1	.
CASSWTGGKETQYF	TGTGCCAGTAGTTGGACCGGGGGGAAAGAGACCCAGTACTTC	TRBV19	TRBJ2-5	TRBD2	.
CASTHGVAFF	TGTGCCAGCACCCACGGGGTGGCTTTCTTT	TRBV2	TRBJ1-1	.	few
CASSQDKGPFNPLFF	TGCGCCAGCAGCCAAGATAAGGGCCCGTTCAACCCCCTGTTTTTT	TRBV4-1	TRBJ1-4	.	.
CASSFPGGSGNTIYF	TGTGCCAGCAGCTTCCCCGGAGGGTCTGGAAACACCATATATTTT	TRBV7-9	TRBJ1-3	.	.
CAISESGTGRHEKLFF	TGTGCCATCAGTGAGTCTGGAACAGGGAGGCATGAAAAACTGTTTTTT	TRBV10-3	TRBJ1-4	.	.
CANGFPGELFF	TGTGCCAACGGTTTCCCCGGGGAGCTGTTTTTT	TRBV10-3	TRBJ2-2	.	many
CSAETGSGNTIYF	TGCAGTGCTGAGACAGGCTCTGGAAACACCATATATTTT	TRBV20-1	TRBJ1-3	.	many
CASSEYGNRGRGTQYF	TGTGCCAGCAGTGAATATGGGAACAGGGGGCGCGGGACCCAGTACTTC	TRBV25-1	TRBJ2-5	TRBD1	once
CASRSQKGDSLNSPLHF	TGTGCCAGCAGATCCCAGAAGGGAGACAGCTTAAATTCACCCCTCCACTTT	TRBV25-1	TRBJ1-6	.	.
CASKRQGAIETQYF	TGTGCCAGCAAACGACAGGGTGCGATAGAGACCCAGTACTTC	TRBV13	TRBJ2-5	TRBD1	.
CASSPRQGTQYF	TGTGCCAGCAGCCCGAGACAGGGGACGCAGTACTTC	TRBV7-3	TRBJ2-5	TRBD1	.
CSASGLAGVQAFF	TGCAGTGCTAGTGGGTTAGCGGGGGTACAAGCTTTCTTT	TRBV20-1	TRBJ1-1	.	.
CSARNEKGGASYEQYF	TGCAGTGCTAGAAATGAAAAGGGAGGCGCCTCCTACGAGCAGTACTTC	TRBV20-1	TRBJ2-7	.	many
CASSPVGGYEKLFF	TGTGCCAGCAGCCCTGTGGGGGGGTATGAAAAACTGTTTTTT	TRBV14	TRBJ1-4	.	.
CASSFQTGRAEAFF	TGTGCCAGTTCGTTCCAGACGGGTCGGGCTGAAGCTTTCTTT	TRBV7-2	TRBJ1-1	.	.
CASSERQGRQETQYF	TGTGCCAGCAGCGAGAGACAGGGGCGGCAAGAGACCCAGTACTTC	TRBV11-2	TRBJ2-5	TRBD1	many
CASSHGTGANYGYTF	TGTGCCAGCAGCCATGGGACAGGGGCTAACTATGGCTACACCTTC	TRBV7-9	TRBJ1-2	TRBD1	many
CAIREDTSYEQYF	TGTGCCATCAGGGAGGACACCTCCTACGAGCAGTACTTC	TRBV10-3	TRBJ2-7	.	many
CASGSGTGYGEETQYF	TGTGCTAGTGGATCGGGGACAGGGTATGGCGAAGAGACCCAGTACTTC	TRBV12-5	TRBJ2-5	TRBD1	few
CASRRGTRYEQYF	TGTGCCAGCAGACGCGGGACACGCTACGAGCAGTACTTC	TRBV7-9	TRBJ2-7	.	many
CASSERAQETQYF	TGTGCCAGCAGTGAACGGGCACAAGAGACCCAGTACTTC	TRBV2	TRBJ2-5	.	.
CASSQVGRTASYEQYF	TGTGCCAGCAGCCAAGTAGGACGCACCGCGTCCTACGAGCAGTACTTC	TRBV3-1	TRBJ2-7	.	once